This TCR beta chain appears in the sequencing data of a study of response to subunit inactivated influenza vaccine. The length of the CDR3 is 15 residues. The V gene lost 5 bases and the J gene lost 1 base, with 11 bases spanning the gap. Germline values: CDR1 MNHNS, CDR2 SASEGT. Overall study results and limits: The authors proposed limited new T cell recruitment per seasonal influenza vaccination.

A note on this clonotype: Its specificity is unknown.

MiXCR, run by TCRdb on the RT-PCR reads, gives a single entry per CDR3 protein. The sample includes around 160,000 distinct CDR3 sequences, roughly 10% of them seen just once. This clonotype was sampled from a man between 50 and 59 years old who received an inactivated influenza vaccine. The genes are TRBV6-1 and TRBJ2-2; perhaps TRBD1 as D (6 bases). The sample here was non-naive T cells sorted from PBMCs, taken more than 35 days after vaccination. The CDR3 DNA reads as TGTGCCAGCAGTCGACAGGAAGGGAACACCGGGGAGCTGTTTTTT. Translated: CASSRQEGNTGELFF.